This T cell receptor (beta chain) appears in the sequencing data of a study of OX40 agonist ivuxolimab in advanced cancers. At baseline, cycle 4 day 1, and cycle 7 day 1, blood was sampled. Assay: immunoSEQ multiplex PCR; the TCRdb copy retains only in-frame clones and omits some. The sample lists almost 85,000 clones; 94% were seen once. Study results and limitations: Expanded clones tended on average to be more numerous among CD8+ T cells than CD4+.

This clone was detected only once. Its antigen is not identified. Germline V gives CDR1 MGHDK, CDR2 SYGVNS. This CDR3 is built from 15 residues. The ends were cut back, 5 bases at V and 0 bases at J, with 14 bases in the middle. Specimen: CD4+ or CD8+ T cells sorted from blood, collected in a trial of the OX40 agonist ivuxolimab. The sequence derives from an adult with an advanced solid tumor such as melanoma, head and neck, liver or kidney cancer. The chain combines TRBV25-1 with TRBJ2-7; D unclear. This chain's CDR3 is CASSSPQSPSYEQYF. The CDR3 DNA reads as TGTGCCAGCAGTAGTCCCCAAAGCCCCTCCTACGAGCAGTACTTC.